The 18 T cell receptor beta chains given below trace back to one sample, sequenced in a study of graft-versus-host responses after intestinal transplantation. The method was immunoSEQ multiplex PCR; TCRdb's version includes in-frame clones alone and lacks a portion of them. Among more than 80,000 clones listed, 70% to 90% were seen once. These receptors are not linked to any known antigen. The material sequenced was unstimulated CD4+ T cells sorted from spleen or lymph node cells, taken before intestinal transplant. The source of these receptors is a human donor who received an intestinal transplant.

The chain links TRBV6-5 to TRBJ1-1; TRBD1 is a possible D gene (6 bases). CDR1 is MNHEY, CDR2 SVGAGI, per germline. The CDR3 covers 13 residues. Trimming cost V 10 bases and J 4 bases, with 16 bases left between them. Here the CDR3 DNA reads TGTGCCACACGAGGACAGCCTTCCACTGAAGCTTTCTTT. Its translation is CATRGQPSTEAFF.

The table lists this clone with a few counts. V and J are TRBV2 and TRBJ1-2, with D possibly TRBD1 on 5 matching bases. Germline CDR1 and CDR2: SNHLY and FYNNEI. V was trimmed by 6 bases and J by 8 bases, leaving 16 bases between them. The CDR3 sequence is 13 residues long. CDR3 amino acids: CASRGGVYEGYTF. CDR3 nucleotide sequence: TGTGCCAGCAGGGGGGGGGTCTATGAAGGCTACACCTTC.

A few counts support this clone. The genes are TRBV5-1 and TRBJ1-6; D call uncertain. This CDR3 has 14 residues. CDR1 and CDR2 (germline): SGHRS, YFSETQ. V shed 0 bases and J shed 10 bases, with 11 bases lying between them. CDR3 loop: CASSLGWSGSPLHF. The CDR3 DNA sequence: TGCGCCAGCAGCTTGGGGTGGTCGGGATCACCCCTCCACTTT.

V is TRBV11-2 and J is TRBJ2-2; 15 bases agree with TRBD2. There are 17 residues in the CDR3. The trim removed 4 bases at V and 0 bases at J, leaving 0 bases unmatched. Germline CDR1 and CDR2: SGHAT and FQNNGV. The CDR3 DNA reads TGTGCCAGCAGCTGGACTAGCGGGGGGGCGAACACCGGGGAGCTGTTTTTT. It encodes CASSWTSGGANTGELFF.

The J gene is TRBJ2-7, the V gene TRBV6-1; TRBD1 matches at 9 bases. Per germline, CDR1 MNHNS and CDR2 SASEGT. The trim removed 2 bases at V and 2 bases at J, leaving 10 bases unmatched. The CDR3 is 17 amino acids. The CDR3 DNA follows: TGTGCCAGCAGTGAACTACTACAGGGGGCGCTGCCCTACGAGCAGTACTTC. Its translation is CASSELLQGALPYEQYF.

This clone has just one count. The rearrangement links TRBV6-1 to TRBJ2-1, with a tentative D call TRBD2 (6 bases). V was cut by 4 bases and J by 4 bases, with 17 bases left in between. CDR3 length: 16 amino acids. Germline V gene data show CDR1 as MNHNS and CDR2 as SASEGT. The CDR3 DNA sequence: TGTGCCAGCAGTGGCCCCCTGAAGCGGGTATACAATGAGCAGTTCTTC. As protein: CASSGPLKRVYNEQFF.

CDR3 loop: CASSFAGGDHFGYTF. The DNA for the CDR3 is TGTGCCAGTAGTTTCGCAGGGGGCGATCACTTCGGCTACACCTTC. The chain has TRBV19 and TRBJ1-2, with 8 bases aligning to TRBD1. V gave up 5 bases and J gave up 8 bases; unmatched junction bases: 13. Germline V lookup: CDR1 LNHDA, CDR2 SQIVND (reference sequence). CDR3 length: 15 residues.

The chain links TRBV6-4 to TRBJ2-2; 11 bases map to TRBD2. The CDR3 is 15 amino acids. Germline V CDR1 and CDR2: MRHNA, SNTAGT. The V gene end was trimmed by 5 bases and the J gene end by 6 bases; junction bases not matched to a gene: 5. CDR3 in amino acids: CASSQLAGVPGELFF. In DNA, the CDR3 is TGTGCCAGCAGTCAACTAGCGGGAGTACCCGGGGAGCTGTTTTTT.

The chain recombines TRBV5-4 with TRBJ2-1, with 11 bases that match TRBD2. After removal of 0 bases from V and 8 bases from J, the junction contained 10 bases not matched to a gene. The CDR3 has 17 amino acids. Per the germline V gene, CDR1 is SGHNT and CDR2 is YYREEE (reference sequence). CDR3 region: CASSLGPASGRRDEQFF. In DNA form, the CDR3 reads TGTGCCAGCAGCTTGGGCCCCGCTAGCGGGAGGAGGGATGAGCAGTTCTTC.

V is TRBV2 and J is TRBJ2-5, with 8 bases fitting TRBD1. The CDR3 length is 14 residues. Losses at the gene ends were 6 bases for V and 5 bases for J; bases not matched to a gene: 8. CDR1 and CDR2 (germline): SNHLY, FYNNEI. The CDR3 loop reads CASRATGAAETQYF. The CDR3 DNA reads as TGTGCCAGCAGGGCGACAGGGGCCGCGGAGACCCAGTACTTC.

This chain joins TRBV29-1 and TRBJ2-7; 12 bases align to TRBD2. There are 13 residues in the CDR3. Germline CDR1 reads SQVTM; CDR2 reads ANQGSEA. J was trimmed by 5 bases and V by 7 bases; bases with no gene match: 6. The CDR3 reads CSALTSGRDEQYF. The CDR3 nucleotides are TGCAGCGCTTTGACTAGCGGGAGAGACGAGCAGTACTTC.

The chain carries TRBV11-2 and TRBJ1-2; no clear D. V gave up 5 bases and J gave up 1 base, with 5 bases separating them. The CDR3 contains 12 residues. Germline CDR1 reads SGHAT; CDR2 reads FQNNGV. Written as DNA, the CDR3 is TGTGCCAGCAGCGACTTTAACTATGGCTACACCTTC. Protein product: CASSDFNYGYTF.

This clone was recorded a few times. The chain couples TRBV5-1 to TRBJ2-1; TRBD2 matches at 8 bases. V gave up 1 base and J gave up 5 bases; unmatched junction bases: 2. The V gene's germline CDR1 is SGHRS and CDR2 YFSETQ. CDR3 size: 14 residues. CDR3 amino acids: CASSLRGGNNEQFF. CDR3 nucleotides: TGCGCCAGCAGCTTGCGCGGGGGGAACAATGAGCAGTTCTTC.

This clone occurred once. This chain uses TRBV2 with TRBJ2-7; maybe TRBD1 (6 bases). The CDR3 contains 14 residues. V lost 10 bases, J lost 2 bases, and 18 bases lay in between. Germline V gene lookup returns CDR1 SNHLY and CDR2 FYNNEI. CDR3 residues: CATRIEDSAYEQYF. The CDR3 region has the DNA TGTGCCACCCGAATTGAGGACAGTGCCTACGAGCAGTACTTC.

Details on this clone: The limits of the CDR3 on the DNA are not certain, so only TCRdb's listed CDR3 is given. This CDR3 is CASSSSDRFATNEKLFF. The chain carries TRBV28 and TRBJ1-4; TRBD1, the table's D call, lacks a check against the DNA. Ends included, the CDR3 has 17 residues. Germline V gene sequence: CDR1 MDHEN, CDR2 SYDVKM.

J is TRBJ2-7 and V is TRBV7-9; D unresolved. This CDR3 has 11 amino acids. Trimming removed 1 base from V and 6 bases from J, with 4 bases in between. The germline V gene has CDR1 SEHNR and CDR2 FQNEAQ (reference sequence). DNA for the CDR3: TGTGCCAGCAGCTTAGGTCTCGAGCAGTACTTC. This codes for CASSLGLEQYF.

The chain employs TRBV5-5 and TRBJ2-7; 7 nucleotides align to TRBD1. In germline, CDR1 is SGHKS, CDR2 YYEKEE (reference sequence). The trim removed 4 bases at V and 1 base at J, leaving 14 bases unmatched. The CDR3 has 17 amino acids. CDR3 region: CASSPHITLGQSYEQYF. The CDR3 region has the DNA TGTGCCAGCAGCCCCCACATAACCCTGGGACAGTCCTACGAGCAGTACTTC.

This chain links TRBV19 with TRBJ2-2, with 9 bases aligning to TRBD2. From germline, CDR1 is LNHDA and CDR2 SQIVND (reference sequence). The CDR3 is 17 residues long. V lost 1 base, J lost 2 bases, and 5 bases stayed unmatched. The CDR3 here is CASSIVPSGVNTGELFF. Here the CDR3 DNA reads TGTGCCAGTAGTATAGTCCCTAGCGGGGTAAACACCGGGGAGCTGTTTTTT.